Listed here are 22 T cell receptor beta chains from one sample, sequenced in a study of persistence of HIV-infected CD4 T cells. Which antigens these TCRs recognize remains unknown. The libraries were made with immunoSEQ version 4 in survey mode. TCRdb's copy holds only in-frame clones and misses some; the assay was immunoSEQ multiplex PCR. Altogether 40,000 to 60,000 clones are present, just under 90% being singletons, with the ten largest covering 2.5% to 4%. Anti-CD3/anti-CD28 beads served as a nonspecific positive control stimulus. Sorting selected CD4+ T cells upregulating both CD40 ligand and CD69. Specimen: CD4+ T cells sorted from PBMCs after roughly 19-hour stimulation, collected from a patient who received antiretroviral therapy. The origin of the receptors is an adult woman with HIV who was CMV-seropositive.

The chain carries TRBV6-2 or TRBV6-3 and TRBJ2-5; the D is unclear. CDR1 and CDR2 from the germline V gene are MNHEY and SVGEGT. The CDR3 has 15 amino acids. Trimming stripped 5 bases from V and 4 bases from J, with 17 bases between. The CDR3 DNA reads as TGTGCCAGCAGTGAGTCTGGAGCGTTCGTAGAGACCCAGTACTTC. Its translation is CASSESGAFVETQYF.

This rearrangement joins TRBV24-1 to TRBJ1-5; D uncertain. Germline V gene data show CDR1 as KGHDR and CDR2 as SFDVKD. Trimming removed 4 bases at V and 4 bases at J, with 16 bases between. The CDR3 covers 16 residues. CDR3 in amino acids: CATSDGNGLSNQPQHF. The CDR3 DNA sequence: TGTGCCACCAGTGACGGAAACGGACTGTCGAATCAGCCCCAGCATTTT.

CDR3: CATHESTHTGELFF. The CDR3 DNA follows: TGTGCCACCCACGAAAGCACCCACACCGGGGAGCTGTTTTTT. This chain joins TRBV6-5 and TRBJ2-2; D is uncertain. Trimming removed 10 bases at V and 3 bases at J, with 15 bases between. This CDR3 contains 14 residues. In germline, CDR1 is MNHEY, CDR2 SVGAGI.

The chain uses TRBV27 and TRBJ2-5; 9 nucleotides align to TRBD1. V lost 4 bases, J lost 5 bases, and 8 bases stayed unmatched. Germline-derived CDR1 and CDR2 are MNHEY and SMNVEV (reference sequence). CDR3 length equals 15 residues. The CDR3 DNA reads TGTGCCAGCAGTTCCCCAACAGGGGGCGCGGAGACCCAGTACTTC. Protein product: CASSSPTGGAETQYF.

The genes are TRBV5-4 and TRBJ2-2, with 15 bases fitting TRBD2. Per the germline V gene, CDR1 is SGHNT and CDR2 is YYREEE (reference sequence). After removal of 5 bases from V and 5 bases from J, the junction contained 7 bases not matched to a gene. The CDR3 is 17 amino acids. In DNA form, the CDR3 reads TGTGCCAGCAGTAGCGGACTAGCGGGAGGGAGTACCGGGGAGCTGTTTTTT. This codes for CASSSGLAGGSTGELFF. The full variable domain, rest sourced from reference TRBV5-4 and TRBJ2-2, is ETGVTQSPTHLIKTRGQQVTLRCSSQSGHNTVSWYQQALGQGPQFIFQYYREEENGRGNFPPRFSGLQFPNYSSELNVNALELDDSALYLCASSSGLAGGSTGELFFGEGSRLTVL.

The V call is TRBV18, the J call TRBJ2-1, with 9 bases aligning to TRBD2. V shed 2 bases, J shed 8 bases, and the junction held 10 bases outside the gene matches. The CDR3 has 16 residues. CDR1 and CDR2 (germline): KGHSH, LQKENI. The CDR3 protein is CASSPKLAGLSDEQFF. In DNA form, the CDR3 reads TGTGCCAGCTCACCAAAACTAGCGGGCCTTTCGGATGAGCAGTTCTTC.

The gene calls are TRBV27 and TRBJ2-1, with TRBD2 matching 15 bases. With V trimmed by 1 base and J by 8 bases, 3 bases remained unmatched. CDR1 MNHEY and CDR2 SMNVEV come from the germline V gene (reference sequence). This CDR3 contains 16 residues. The CDR3 DNA reads as TGTGCCAGCAGTTTATTATGGACTAGCGGGAGGGATGAGCAGTTCTTC. Its translation is CASSLLWTSGRDEQFF.

The J gene is TRBJ1-2, the V gene TRBV30; 9 nucleotides align to TRBD1. Losses at the gene ends were 2 bases for V and 1 base for J; bases not matched to a gene: 8. The CDR3 is 16 amino acids. Germline V gene sequence: CDR1 GTSNPN, CDR2 SVGIG (reference sequence). The CDR3 protein is CAWSKGQGVGNYGYTF. CDR3 coding DNA: TGTGCCTGGAGTAAGGGACAGGGTGTAGGTAACTATGGCTACACCTTC.

The chain couples TRBV10-3 to TRBJ2-1; TRBD2 is a possible D gene (6 bases). CDR1 and CDR2 from the germline V gene are ENHRY and SYGVKD. This CDR3 spans 14 amino acids. The germline V and J ends were trimmed by 11 bases and 4 bases, with 18 bases remaining between them. CDR3 region: CAPCLSGEYNEQFF. DNA for the CDR3: TGTGCCCCCTGCCTATCGGGGGAGTACAATGAGCAGTTCTTC.

CDR3: CATGGSGIDTQYF. CDR3 nucleotide sequence: TGTGCCACCGGCGGGAGTGGCATAGATACGCAGTATTTT. This chain uses TRBV24-1 with TRBJ2-3; 7 bases line up with TRBD2. J was trimmed by 5 bases and V by 9 bases; bases with no gene match: 7. CDR1 and CDR2 from the germline V gene are KGHDR and SFDVKD. CDR3 length: 13 amino acids.

CDR3 sequence (DNA): TGTGCCAGCAGTCCAAGACAGGGGATCACAGATACGCAGTATTTT. Encoded protein: CASSPRQGITDTQYF. This chain connects TRBV2 to TRBJ2-3; 8 bases are a match to TRBD1. Germline loops: CDR1 SNHLY, CDR2 FYNNEI. After removal of 5 bases from V and 2 bases from J, the junction contained 6 bases not matched to a gene. This CDR3 is 15 amino acids long.

The chain links TRBV30 to TRBJ1-2, with D perhaps TRBD1 (6 bases). V was clipped by 1 base and J by 7 bases, with 13 bases between them. The CDR3 spans 13 residues. Germline CDR1 is GTSNPN and CDR2 is SVGIG (reference sequence). CDR3 protein: CAWSAQGEVGYTF. The CDR3 nucleotides are TGTGCCTGGAGTGCACAGGGTGAGGTTGGCTACACCTTC.

V and J are TRBV18 and TRBJ1-2; weak D call: TRBD1 (5 bases). The CDR3 loop spans 17 amino acids. V lost 3 bases and J 4 bases, leaving 21 bases between the germline ends. CDR1 and CDR2 (germline): KGHSH, LQKENI. CDR3 residues: CASSPLTQGRLTYGYTF. CDR3 nucleotide sequence: TGTGCCAGCTCACCTTTAACTCAGGGAAGGCTCACCTATGGCTACACCTTC.

The genes are TRBV24-1 and TRBJ2-1, with 10 bases that match TRBD1. The V segment lost 3 bases and the J segment 4 bases; nucleotides outside the gene matches: 8. Germline V gene data show CDR1 as KGHDR and CDR2 as SFDVKD. The CDR3 is 17 amino acids. Here the CDR3 DNA reads TGTGCCACCAGTGATCCTGGAGCGGGACAGGGGTACAATGAGCAGTTCTTC. Translating gives CATSDPGAGQGYNEQFF.

In DNA, the CDR3 is TGTGCCTGGACCCCGGGACAGCAATCACCCCTCCACTTT. This codes for CAWTPGQQSPLHF. The genes are TRBV30 and TRBJ1-6; 7 positions agree with TRBD1. The CDR3 length is 13 residues. The V gene end was trimmed by 4 bases and the J gene end by 10 bases; junction bases not matched to a gene: 7. From germline, CDR1 is GTSNPN and CDR2 SVGIG (reference sequence).

This rearrangement joins TRBV10-1 to TRBJ2-3, with D hard to call. V was pared by 0 bases and J by 8 bases, with 15 bases between. The CDR3 has 15 amino acids. The V gene's germline CDR1 is WNHNN and CDR2 SYGVQD (reference sequence). The CDR3 DNA reads as TGCGCCAGCAGTGAGTCGATAAGGCCATTGGGTACGCAGTATTTT. It is translated as CASSESIRPLGTQYF.

This clone has just one count. The chain employs TRBV5-1 and TRBJ1-1, with 7 bases matching TRBD1. Germline V CDR1 and CDR2: SGHRS, YFSETQ. J was trimmed by 1 base and V by 7 bases; bases with no gene match: 16. This CDR3 is built from 17 residues. As DNA, the CDR3 is TGCGCCAGCGGATCAACCGGGACAGCCCGGAGGAACACTGAAGCTTTCTTT. It specifies CASGSTGTARRNTEAFF. The full variable domain, completed using reference TRBV5-1 and TRBJ1-1, is KAGVTQTPRYLIKTRGQQVTLSCSPISGHRSVSWYQQTPGQGLQFLFEYFSETQRNKGNFPGRFSGRQFSNSRSEMNVSTLELGDSALYLCASGSTGTARRNTEAFFGQGTRLTVV.

This chain joins TRBV10-3 and TRBJ1-5, with 10 bases aligning to TRBD1. The CDR3 runs 16 residues. Germline V gives CDR1 ENHRY, CDR2 SYGVKD. Trimming removed 2 bases from V and 1 base from J; junction bases left unmatched: 2. The CDR3 reads CAISEGQGGSNQPQHF. Written as DNA, the CDR3 is TGTGCCATCAGTGAGGGACAGGGGGGGAGCAATCAGCCCCAGCATTTT.

The table lists this clone with a few counts. V gene TRBV2 combines with J gene TRBJ2-1, with TRBD2 matching over 9 bases. The V gene's germline CDR1 is SNHLY and CDR2 FYNNEI. This CDR3 contains 18 residues. Trimming took 4 bases from V and 6 from J; bases not matched to a gene: 16. The CDR3 DNA sequence: TGTGCCAGCAGTGCCCTGGGCGGGAGGGCCTCTAAGGGCAATGAGCAGTTCTTC. It is translated as CASSALGGRASKGNEQFF.

This chain links TRBV2 with TRBJ1-1; TRBD1 is a possible D gene (5 bases). This CDR3 spans 13 amino acids. Germline loops: CDR1 SNHLY, CDR2 FYNNEI. V was clipped by 3 bases and J by 5 bases, with 10 bases between them. The CDR3 nucleotides are TGTGCCAGCAGTGAGCAGGGAACAACTGAAGCTTTCTTT. It encodes CASSEQGTTEAFF.

The CDR3, as DNA: TGTGCCACCAGTGATTGGGGGGGAGGAAGGTCTGAGCAGTTCTTC. Protein sequence: CATSDWGGGRSEQFF. The chain combines TRBV24-1 with TRBJ2-1; 7 bases map to TRBD2. CDR1 is KGHDR, CDR2 SFDVKD, per germline. With V trimmed by 2 bases and J by 9 bases, 9 bases remained unmatched. This CDR3 contains 15 residues.

In this sample, this clone turned up once. The gene calls are TRBV10-3 and TRBJ2-7; tentative D call: TRBD1 (5 bases). V was trimmed by 4 bases and J by 1 base, leaving 17 bases between them. The CDR3 consists of 16 residues. Germline loops: CDR1 ENHRY, CDR2 SYGVKD. For the CDR3, the DNA is TGTGCCATCAGTGGACCCCAGGGATCAGGTTCCTACGAGCAGTACTTC. Protein: CAISGPQGSGSYEQYF.